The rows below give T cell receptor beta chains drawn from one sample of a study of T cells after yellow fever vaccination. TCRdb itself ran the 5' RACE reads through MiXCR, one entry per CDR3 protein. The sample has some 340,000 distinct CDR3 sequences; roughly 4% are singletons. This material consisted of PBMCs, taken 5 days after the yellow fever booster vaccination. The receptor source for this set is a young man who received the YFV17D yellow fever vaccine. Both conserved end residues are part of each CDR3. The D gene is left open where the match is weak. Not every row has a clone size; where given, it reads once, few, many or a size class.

CDR3 DNA: TGTGCCAGCAGCTTAGCAGGGGGCTATCAGCCCCAGCATTTT; CDR3 protein: CASSLAGGYQPQHF; D gene: TRBD1; J gene: TRBJ1-5; clone size: -; V gene: TRBV7-2; CDR3 length: 14
CDR3 DNA: TGTGCCAGCACCGGGCCCATGGGGAGTTCTGAAGCTTTCTTT; CDR3 protein: CASTGPMGSSEAFF; D gene: -; J gene: TRBJ1-1; clone size: few; V gene: TRBV28; CDR3 length: 14
CDR3 DNA: TGTGCCAGCAGTGGACGGACAGGTGAAGCTTTCTTT; CDR3 protein: CASSGRTGEAFF; D gene: TRBD1; J gene: TRBJ1-1; clone size: few; V gene: TRBV6-1; CDR3 length: 12
CDR3 DNA: TGTGCCAGCAGCTTAGGCAGCGGGGGGGCCCGGGAGACCCAGTACTTC; CDR3 protein: CASSLGSGGARETQYF; D gene: TRBD2; J gene: TRBJ2-5; clone size: few; V gene: TRBV7-2; CDR3 length: 16
CDR3 DNA: TGTGCCAGCAGTGGAACGGGAACCCTCACCGGGGAGCTGTTTTTT; CDR3 protein: CASSGTGTLTGELFF; D gene: -; J gene: TRBJ2-2; clone size: many; V gene: TRBV6-1; CDR3 length: 15
CDR3 DNA: TGTGCCACCAGCAGCCGGGCTCCGAACACCGGGGAGCTGTTTTTT; CDR3 protein: CATSSRAPNTGELFF; D gene: -; J gene: TRBJ2-2; clone size: -; V gene: TRBV15; CDR3 length: 15
CDR3 DNA: TGTGCCAGCAGCCTAAGCGGACAGGGGAGCACAGATACGCAGTATTTT; CDR3 protein: CASSLSGQGSTDTQYF; D gene: TRBD1; J gene: TRBJ2-3; clone size: many; V gene: TRBV4-2; CDR3 length: 16
CDR3 DNA: TGTGCCAGCAGCTCAACAGGGACCATGAACACTGAAGCTTTCTTT; CDR3 protein: CASSSTGTMNTEAFF; D gene: -; J gene: TRBJ1-1; clone size: -; V gene: TRBV7-2; CDR3 length: 15
CDR3 DNA: TGTGCCAGCAGCTCCGCCGGGACTCTTCTTTTCGAGACCCAGTACTTC; CDR3 protein: CASSSAGTLLFETQYF; D gene: -; J gene: TRBJ2-5; clone size: -; V gene: TRBV5-6; CDR3 length: 16
CDR3 DNA: TGCGCCAGCAGCCAAGCAGGGGTTGGGGCCAACGTCCTGACTTTC; CDR3 protein: CASSQAGVGANVLTF; D gene: -; J gene: TRBJ2-6; clone size: many; V gene: TRBV4-1; CDR3 length: 15
CDR3 DNA: TGCGCCAGCAGCTTGGAGGGGACAGGGGCCGGGGAGCTGTTTTTT; CDR3 protein: CASSLEGTGAGELFF; D gene: TRBD1; J gene: TRBJ2-2; clone size: few; V gene: TRBV5-1; CDR3 length: 15
CDR3 DNA: TGTGCCAGCAGCTTATTGAGAGGCAAGACTGAAGCTTTCTTT; CDR3 protein: CASSLLRGKTEAFF; D gene: -; J gene: TRBJ1-1; clone size: -; V gene: TRBV7-2; CDR3 length: 14
CDR3 DNA: TGTGCCACCCGGCGGGAAAGTGAAGCTTTCTTT; CDR3 protein: CATRRESEAFF; D gene: -; J gene: TRBJ1-1; clone size: few; V gene: TRBV7-9; CDR3 length: 11
CDR3 DNA: TGTGCCAGCCGACGGCGGGGGGTAAATGAGCAGTTCTTC; CDR3 protein: CASRRRGVNEQFF; D gene: TRBD2; J gene: TRBJ2-1; clone size: few; V gene: TRBV7-8; CDR3 length: 13
CDR3 DNA: TGTGCCAGCAGCCAGGATTACGGGCAAAACATTCAGTACTTC; CDR3 protein: CASSQDYGQNIQYF; D gene: -; J gene: TRBJ2-4; clone size: -; V gene: TRBV4-2; CDR3 length: 14
CDR3 DNA: TGTGCCAGCAGAGGGACAGGGGGTAGCGATGAGCAGTTCTTC; CDR3 protein: CASRGTGGSDEQFF; D gene: TRBD1; J gene: TRBJ2-1; clone size: -; V gene: TRBV28; CDR3 length: 14
CDR3 DNA: TGTGCCAGCAGTTACGGGACTAGGCGTACCGGGGAGCTGTTTTTT; CDR3 protein: CASSYGTRRTGELFF; D gene: TRBD2; J gene: TRBJ2-2; clone size: -; V gene: TRBV6-5; CDR3 length: 15
CDR3 DNA: TGTGCCAGCAGCTTGGACCCTGAGGCTGGCTACACCTTC; CDR3 protein: CASSLDPEAGYTF; D gene: -; J gene: TRBJ1-2; clone size: -; V gene: TRBV5-4; CDR3 length: 13
CDR3 DNA: TGCGCCAGCAGCCAGGGGGGAACTAACACCGGGGAGCTGTTTTTT; CDR3 protein: CASSQGGTNTGELFF; D gene: -; J gene: TRBJ2-2; clone size: -; V gene: TRBV4-1; CDR3 length: 15
CDR3 DNA: TGTGCCAGCAGCCCAAGGACAGGGACTGGAAACACCATATATTTT; CDR3 protein: CASSPRTGTGNTIYF; D gene: TRBD1; J gene: TRBJ1-3; clone size: many; V gene: TRBV7-6; CDR3 length: 15
CDR3 DNA: TGTGCCAGCAGCCAATGGGTCGGGGGCACCGGCACCGGGGAGCTGTTTTTT; CDR3 protein: CASSQWVGGTGTGELFF; D gene: -; J gene: TRBJ2-2; clone size: many; V gene: TRBV12-3/TRBV12-4; CDR3 length: 17
CDR3 DNA: TGTGCCAGCAGACCTGACCGGGCAAATAGCAATCAGCCCCAGCATTTT; CDR3 protein: CASRPDRANSNQPQHF; D gene: -; J gene: TRBJ1-5; clone size: many; V gene: TRBV7-8; CDR3 length: 16
CDR3 DNA: TGTGCCAGCAGTACTAGCGGGGGGGCACTTAATGAGCAGTTCTTC; CDR3 protein: CASSTSGGALNEQFF; D gene: TRBD2; J gene: TRBJ2-1; clone size: few; V gene: TRBV6-5; CDR3 length: 15
CDR3 DNA: TGTGCCAGCAGCGCGGGACTAAGGGATACGCAGTATTTT; CDR3 protein: CASSAGLRDTQYF; D gene: TRBD2; J gene: TRBJ2-3; clone size: -; V gene: TRBV9; CDR3 length: 13